This TCR beta chain was retrieved from a study of molecular identifiers for immune sequencing clone quantification. Study-level results: The sizes of highly expanded clones could be underestimated when identical TCR molecules share a barcode.

Both previously described methods and listed TCR primers were employed to make bulk TCR libraries. TCRdb recomputed calls from the PCR reads with MiXCR, one row per CDR3 protein. The top ten hold approximately 0.9% of the sample, which has just under 650,000 distinct CDR3 sequences, just under 20% seen once. Naive CD8 T cells underwent sorting with the CD8+CD4-CCR7+CD45RA+ definition. A remark on this clonotype: Its target is not known.

The trim removed 2 bases at V and 1 base at J, leaving 6 bases unmatched. This CDR3 comprises 16 residues. CDR1 is MNHEY, CDR2 SVGEGT, per germline. Sequencing used naive CD8+ T cells from blood, with Jurkat cell RNA spiked in. Subset of the sample: FACS-sorted CD8+CD4-CCR7+CD45RA+ naive T cells. The origin of this receptor is a human donor in good health. Some libraries in this study had Jurkat cell RNA spiked in. This sequence joins TRBV6-2 or TRBV6-3 and TRBJ2-3, with 7 bases lining up with TRBD2. The CDR3 DNA follows: TGTGCCAGCAGTTACGGGGAGGGGCCACGCACAGATACGCAGTATTTT. Amino acid sequence: CASSYGEGPRTDTQYF.